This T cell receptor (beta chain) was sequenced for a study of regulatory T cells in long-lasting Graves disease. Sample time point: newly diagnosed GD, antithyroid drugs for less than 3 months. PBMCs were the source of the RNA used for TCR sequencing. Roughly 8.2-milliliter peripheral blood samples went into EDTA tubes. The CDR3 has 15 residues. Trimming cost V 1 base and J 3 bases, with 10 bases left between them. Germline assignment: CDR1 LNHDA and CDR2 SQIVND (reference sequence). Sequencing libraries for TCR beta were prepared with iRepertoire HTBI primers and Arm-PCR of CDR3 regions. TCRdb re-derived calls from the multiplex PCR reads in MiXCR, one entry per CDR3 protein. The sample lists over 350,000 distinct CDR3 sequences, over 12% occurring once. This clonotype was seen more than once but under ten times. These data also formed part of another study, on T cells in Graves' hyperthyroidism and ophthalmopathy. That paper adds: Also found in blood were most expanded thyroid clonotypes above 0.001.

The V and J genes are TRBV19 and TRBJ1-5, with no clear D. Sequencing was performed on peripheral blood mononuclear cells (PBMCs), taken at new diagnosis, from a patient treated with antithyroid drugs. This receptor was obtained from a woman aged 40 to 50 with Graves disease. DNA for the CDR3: TGTGCCAGTAGTATAGGTGACATTGACAATCAGCCCCAGCATTTT. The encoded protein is CASSIGDIDNQPQHF.